This entry concerns a single TCR beta chain. At one boundary the junction diverges from the germline segment, which might be a read error. This entry comes from a study of T cells in Graves' hyperthyroidism and ophthalmopathy. Those patients with uncontrolled infection, other autoimmune disease, pregnancy or lactation were excluded. Template material for amplifying TCR beta CDR3 regions consisted of RNA transcripts. The HTBI primer set served for first-round RT-PCR of the TCR CDR3. TCRdb reprocessed the multiplex PCR reads via MiXCR and lists one record per CDR3 protein. The table includes hundreds of thousands of distinct CDR3 sequences, about a third detected once. The specimen sequenced was blood. The clonotype originates from a middle-aged woman with Graves' hyperthyroidism.

The CDR3 loop is CASSQVGTGLSYGSTF. CDR3 nucleotides: TGCGCCAGCAGCCAAGTAGGGACAGGACTATCCTATGGCTCCACCTTC. This chain links TRBV4-3 with TRBJ1-2, with TRBD1 matching 8 bases. Germline CDR1 is LGHNA and CDR2 is YSLEER. The CDR3 length is 16 residues.